What follows are 31 T cell receptor beta chains derived from one specimen sequenced in a study of blood T cells in healthy people across ages. Next came a second PCR, run for about 7 to 12 cycles, which used a sample-barcoded 5' primer along with a J-beta primer mix. MiXCR was run by TCRdb on the 5' RACE reads, yielding one entry per CDR3 protein. The data show 1,500,000 or so distinct CDR3 sequences, with approximately 43% seen just once and approximately 4.1% held by the top ten. The sequencing sample was made of blood. Every receptor here comes from a woman aged 18-35 years in good health.

This clonotype has just a few counts. The chain recombines TRBV6-5 with TRBJ2-7, with 9 bases aligning to TRBD1. TRBJ2-5 explains the end of the DNA better; the J call may be wrong. Germline V gene lookup returns CDR1 MNHEY and CDR2 SVGAGI. The CDR3 runs to 15 residues. CDR3 bases: TGTGCCAGCAGTTACTCCGGGACAGGGTTGGCGACCCAGTACTTC. Encoded protein: CASSYSGTGLATQYF.

The chain recombines TRBV6-2 or TRBV6-3 with TRBJ2-1; 7 positions match TRBD2. Germline CDR1 is MNHEY and CDR2 is SVGEGT. The CDR3 covers 15 residues. The J segment lost 10 bases and the V segment lost 2 bases, leaving 11 bases of the junction unmatched. CDR3: CASSYLGRAIEEQFF. The CDR3 DNA is TGTGCCAGCAGTTACCTGGGGAGGGCCATCGAGGAGCAGTTCTTC.

Many counts were recorded for this clonotype. The chain carries TRBV6-2 or TRBV6-3 and TRBJ2-3, with TRBD2 matching over 7 bases. There are 11 residues in the CDR3. Germline V gene lookup returns CDR1 MNHEY and CDR2 SVGEGT. J lost 14 bases, V lost 2 bases, and 4 bases had no gene match. CDR3 sequence (DNA): TGTGCCAGCAGTTACGGGAGGGCCCCGTATTTT. Residues: CASSYGRAPYF.

This chain links TRBV6-1 with TRBJ2-6; D is ambiguous. Germline V gene lookup returns CDR1 MNHNS and CDR2 SASEGT. Trimming pared 1 base from V and 0 bases from J, leaving 4 bases between. The CDR3 is 15 amino acids. The CDR3 nucleotides read TGTGCCAGCAGTGAAGGTGCCTCTGGGGCCAACGTCCTGACTTTC. This encodes CASSEGASGANVLTF.

The gene calls are TRBV20-1 and TRBJ2-1; 8 bases are a match to TRBD2. The CDR3 spans 14 residues. From germline, CDR1 is DFQATT and CDR2 SNEGSKA (reference sequence). J was trimmed by 6 bases and V by 4 bases; bases with no gene match: 8. Here the CDR3 DNA reads TGCAGTGCTACGTGGCCTAGCGGGCCCAATGAGCAGTTCTTC. Encoded protein: CSATWPSGPNEQFF.

This clonotype was picked up a small number of times. The genes are TRBV11-3 and TRBJ2-1; D assignment may be TRBD1 or TRBD2 (6 bases each). V was clipped by 2 bases and J by 2 bases, with 7 bases between them. The CDR3 is made up of 14 amino acids. Germline CDR1 is SGHNT and CDR2 is YENEEA. The CDR3 sequence: CASSLRGAYNEQFF. The CDR3 DNA sequence: TGTGCCAGCAGCTTAAGGGGGGCCTACAATGAGCAGTTCTTC.

The chain is built from TRBV27 and TRBJ1-1, with D uncertain. V gave up 0 bases and J gave up 3 bases, with 11 bases separating them. The CDR3 consists of 15 residues. From germline, CDR1 is MNHEY and CDR2 SMNVEV (reference sequence). Here the CDR3 DNA reads TGTGCCAGCAGTTTATCGAGGTCGGGGTACACTGAAGCTTTCTTT. It translates to CASSLSRSGYTEAFF.

V gene TRBV5-5 combines with J gene TRBJ2-1; D is perhaps TRBD1 (6 bases). Germline values: CDR1 SGHKS, CDR2 YYEKEE (reference sequence). V lost 4 bases and J lost 6, with 17 bases in between. This CDR3 region has 15 residues. CDR3: CASSGGWELGNEQFF. The CDR3 DNA is TGTGCCAGCAGCGGGGGCTGGGAGTTAGGCAATGAGCAGTTCTTC.

This chain uses TRBV7-9 with TRBJ2-5, with D perhaps given as TRBD1 or TRBD2 (5 bases each). With the DNA end fitting TRBJ2-7 better, the J assignment may be wrong. The CDR3 loop spans 15 amino acids. Germline-derived CDR1 and CDR2 are SEHNR and FQNEAQ (reference sequence). CDR3 amino acids: CASSLARGVGLEQYF. The CDR3 nucleotides are TGTGCCAGCAGCTTAGCGCGAGGGGTCGGACTCGAGCAGTACTTC.

The V and J genes are TRBV7-2 and TRBJ2-5, with unresolved D. Germline V gene lookup returns CDR1 SGHTA and CDR2 FQGNSA. V lost 5 bases and J 11 bases, leaving 15 bases between the germline ends. CDR3 length: 12 amino acids. CDR3 in amino acids: CASSPWRYEQYF. The CDR3 DNA sequence: TGTGCCAGCAGCCCCTGGCGGTATGAGCAGTACTTC.

This clonotype has a single count. The gene calls are TRBV7-2 and TRBJ2-1; D may be TRBD1 (6 bases). The germline CDR1 and CDR2 sequences are SGHTA and FQGNSA. There are 13 residues in the CDR3. Trimming pared 2 bases from V and 8 bases from J, leaving 10 bases between. CDR3 amino acids: CASSLRTDHEQFF. The CDR3 coding sequence is TGTGCCAGCAGCTTAAGGACAGACCATGAGCAGTTCTTC.

This clonotype has just a few counts. This sequence joins TRBV6-6 and TRBJ2-7, with TRBD2 matching 8 bases. After removal of 8 bases from V and 1 base from J, the junction contained 7 bases not matched to a gene. The CDR3 has 14 amino acids. Germline CDR1 MNHNY, CDR2 SVGAGI (reference sequence). CDR3 sequence: CASRTSGRSYEQYF. DNA of the CDR3: TGTGCCAGCCGTACTAGCGGAAGGTCCTACGAGCAGTACTTC.

The chain is built from TRBV20-1 and TRBJ2-5; 7 nucleotides match TRBD1. Unmatched junction bases numbered 9, after V lost 3 bases and J lost 5 bases. CDR1 and CDR2 from the germline V gene are DFQATT and SNEGSKA (reference sequence). CDR3 length: 14 amino acids. The CDR3 reads CSARGDRVWETQYF. For the CDR3, the DNA is TGCAGTGCTAGGGGAGACAGGGTGTGGGAGACCCAGTACTTC.

The genes are TRBV20-1 and TRBJ2-4; 14 bases are shared with TRBD2. Germline lookup yields CDR1 DFQATT and CDR2 SNEGSKA (reference sequence). J lost 13 bases, V lost 7 bases, and 15 bases had no gene match. This CDR3 has 15 residues. CDR3 loop: CSVSTSGGVPNEQYF. The CDR3 nucleotides read TGCAGTGTTTCGACTAGCGGGGGGGTTCCCAATGAGCAGTACTTC.

The chain carries TRBV7-9 and TRBJ1-6, with D hard to call. There are 16 residues in the CDR3. Germline-derived CDR1 and CDR2 are SEHNR and FQNEAQ (reference sequence). V was pared by 5 bases and J by 0 bases, with 11 bases between. This CDR3 reads CASSPNPISYNSPLHF. The CDR3 nucleotides read TGTGCCAGCAGCCCCAACCCCATCTCCTATAATTCACCCCTCCACTTT.

The V gene is TRBV20-1, the J gene TRBJ2-1, with D uncertain. In germline, CDR1 is DFQATT, CDR2 SNEGSKA (reference sequence). CDR3 length: 13 residues. Trimming left V 6 bases short and J 10 bases short, with 19 bases between. CDR3 residues: CSAPTKVGLEQFF. The CDR3 nucleotides read TGCAGTGCCCCTACTAAGGTTGGCCTGGAGCAGTTCTTC.

This clonotype showed up just a few times. The V and J genes are TRBV27 and TRBJ1-1; TRBD1 agrees at 7 bases. V lost 10 bases to trimming and J lost 0 bases; unmatched junction nucleotides: 5. Germline assignment: CDR1 MNHEY and CDR2 SMNVEV (reference sequence). This CDR3 spans 13 amino acids. CDR3 sequence reads: CATMTGLNTEAFF. CDR3 in DNA: TGTGCCACCATGACAGGGCTGAACACTGAAGCTTTCTTT.

This clonotype turned up a few times. The rearrangement joins TRBV6-2 or TRBV6-3 to TRBJ2-3, with a tentative D call TRBD2 (6 bases). Germline V gene data show CDR1 as MNHEY and CDR2 as SVGEGT. Trimming left V 8 bases short and J 8 bases short, with 29 bases between. This CDR3 spans 17 amino acids. CDR3 DNA sequence: TGTGCCAGCTGTCTGTCCGGGGGACCCTCCACGTGGGGTACGCAGTATTTT. Translating it yields CASCLSGGPSTWGTQYF.

This clonotype was detected a few times. The chain uses TRBV20-1 and TRBJ1-1; D perhaps matches TRBD1 (5 bases). CDR3 length equals 15 residues. The V gene's germline CDR1 is DFQATT and CDR2 SNEGSKA (reference sequence). The ends were cut back, 0 bases at V and 11 bases at J, with 22 bases in the middle. The CDR3 coding sequence is TGCAGTGCTAGAGATCTTAAGGGAAAATTCCCAGGGGCTTTCTTT. It is translated as CSARDLKGKFPGAFF.

The chain is built from TRBV6-4 and TRBJ2-7; perhaps TRBD2 as D (6 bases). This CDR3 contains 14 residues. Trimming removed 8 bases at V and 7 bases at J, with 21 bases between. CDR1 MRHNA and CDR2 SNTAGT come from the germline V gene. The CDR3 is CASSPSEVYNEQYF. The DNA of the CDR3 is TGTGCCAGCTCCCCTAGCGAAGTCTACAATGAGCAGTACTTC.

Regarding this clonotype: The junction and the germline gene differ at one end; a read error may be behind it. The chain combines TRBV11-2 with TRBJ2-7, with 9 bases matching TRBD1. Per the germline V gene, CDR1 is SGHAT and CDR2 is FQNNGV. The CDR3 sequence is 14 residues long. This CDR3 reads CASSIEGQGYEQYF. In nucleotides, the CDR3 is TGTGCCAGCAGCATAGAGGGACAGGGTTACGAGCAGTACTTC.

A note on this clonotype: A much more abundant neighbour one base away suggests this may be a read error. This chain connects TRBV4-1 to TRBJ2-7; 7 bases agree with TRBD1. This CDR3 region has 13 residues. The germline gives CDR1 MGHRA, CDR2 YSYEKL. The CDR3 region has the DNA TGCGACAGCAGCCAAACAGGGGTTGACGAGCAGTACTTC. This sequence encodes CDSSQTGVDEQYF.

V is TRBV20-1 and J is TRBJ2-3, with 10 bases fitting TRBD2. This CDR3 has 14 amino acids. The V gene end was trimmed by 4 bases and the J gene end by 4 bases; junction bases not matched to a gene: 5. Looked up from germline, CDR1 is DFQATT and CDR2 is SNEGSKA (reference sequence). The CDR3 sequence: CSAKGLAIADTQYF. In DNA, the CDR3 is TGCAGTGCTAAGGGACTAGCGATCGCAGATACGCAGTATTTT.

The chain carries TRBV4-1 and TRBJ1-2; D is unclear. V lost 2 bases and J lost 6, with 16 bases in between. The CDR3 contains 15 residues. Per the germline V gene, CDR1 is MGHRA and CDR2 is YSYEKL. This CDR3 is CASSQLPNFYDGYTF. DNA of the CDR3: TGCGCCAGCAGCCAACTACCAAACTTCTACGATGGCTACACCTTC.

The chain employs TRBV4-3 and TRBJ2-5; 9 nucleotides agree with TRBD2. Germline loops: CDR1 LGHNA, CDR2 YSLEER. This CDR3 is 16 amino acids long. The V and J ends lost 1 base and 11 bases, in that order; junction bases with no gene match: 14. The CDR3 bases are TGCGCCAGCAGCCAAGTTTGGCTAGCGGGAACCAATGAGCAGTACTTC. It codes for CASSQVWLAGTNEQYF.

This sequence joins TRBV15 and TRBJ2-3; D ambiguous. The germline V gene encodes CDR1 LNHNV and CDR2 YYDKDF (reference sequence). The V end lost 1 base, the J end lost 3 bases, and 11 bases lay between the germline ends. The length of the CDR3 is 15 residues. The CDR3 loop is CATSRARPLTDTQYF. The CDR3 region has the DNA TGTGCCACCAGCAGAGCCAGGCCCTTAACAGATACGCAGTATTTT.

This clonotype was counted only a few times. The J gene is TRBJ1-2, the V gene TRBV21-1; the D segment call TRBD1 is taken from the table without a DNA check. TRBV21-1 is deemed a pseudogene. The CDR3 runs 17 residues. For the CDR3, the DNA is TGTGCCAGCAGCAAAGTAGGGGGGCAGGGGGTCTACTATGGCTACACCTTC. It translates to CASSKVGGQGVYYGYTF.

This rearrangement joins TRBV9 to TRBJ1-3; tentative D call: TRBD1 (5 bases). This CDR3 has 15 amino acids. The germline V and J ends were trimmed by 3 bases and 0 bases, with 10 bases remaining between them. The V gene's germline CDR1 is SGDLS and CDR2 YYNGEE. CDR3 sequence reads: CASSAPDSSGNTIYF. The CDR3 nucleotides are TGTGCCAGCAGCGCACCCGACAGCTCTGGAAACACCATATATTTT.

This clonotype has more than one count but fewer than ten. This chain links TRBV15 with TRBJ1-1; D unclear. The germline CDR1 and CDR2 sequences are LNHNV and YYDKDF (reference sequence). V lost 5 bases and J lost 2, with 15 bases in between. CDR3 length: 15 amino acids. CDR3 residues: CATSPTMGSNTEAFF. For the CDR3, the DNA is TGTGCCACCAGCCCGACCATGGGCAGCAACACTGAAGCTTTCTTT. The variable domain in full, with the rest retrieved from reference TRBV15 and TRBJ1-1, is DAMVIQNPRYQVTQFGKPVTLSCSQTLNHNVMYWYQQKSSQAPKLLFHYYDKDFNNEADTPDNFQSRRPNTSFCFLDIRSPGLGDTAMYLCATSPTMGSNTEAFFGQGTRLTVV.

This clonotype was recorded a few times. The CDR3 is CASRNSGEQYF. The CDR3 DNA follows: TGCGCCAGCAGGAACAGCGGGGAGCAGTACTTC. The chain has TRBV10-2 and TRBJ2-5; 7 nucleotides agree with TRBD2. The CDR3 extends over 11 amino acids. Per the germline V gene, CDR1 is WSHSY and CDR2 is SAAADI. V shed 6 bases, J shed 11 bases, and the junction held 6 bases outside the gene matches.

The chain couples TRBV20-1 to TRBJ1-5; D ambiguous. Trimming took 2 bases from V and 6 from J, leaving 14 bases between them. The germline CDR1 and CDR2 sequences are DFQATT and SNEGSKA (reference sequence). The CDR3 consists of 14 residues. The CDR3 protein is CSARQIFGVQPQHF. CDR3 nucleotide sequence: TGCAGTGCTAGACAAATTTTCGGGGTTCAGCCCCAGCATTTT.